This T cell receptor (beta chain) was documented in a study of T-cell reconstitution after alpha-beta-depleted transplantation in children. The CDR3 length is 17 residues. The V gene's germline CDR1 is SEHNR and CDR2 FQNEAQ (reference sequence). Losses at the gene ends were 1 base for V and 5 bases for J; bases not matched to a gene: 10. As for this clonotype: Its antigen remains unknown.

Findings of the study overall: Two months or so post-transplant, alpha-beta T cells reportedly derived from several hundred expanded graft clones. One year after transplant, T-cell counts and diversity came mostly from newly produced T cells. From surviving recipient T cells and thymic progenitors came the high day-60 TCRbeta diversity observed in some patients.

The library targeted TCRbeta and was prepared with unique molecular identifiers. TCRdb re-called the PCR reads with MiXCR, one entry per CDR3 protein. The table lists approximately 430,000 distinct CDR3 sequences, 16% of them singletons, with about 32% in the top ten. The genes are TRBV7-9 and TRBJ2-2; the match to TRBD1 covers 7 bases. Sequencing used PBMCs, mostly from graft donor cells, obtained 360 days after TCRalphabeta/CD19-depleted stem cell transplant. This receptor was identified in a boy younger than two who had a stem cell transplant for Wiskott-Aldrich syndrome, so the T cells may come from the graft donor. The CDR3: CASSLVRQGRRTGELFF. For the CDR3, the DNA is TGTGCCAGCAGCTTAGTCCGACAGGGTCGGCGGACCGGGGAGCTGTTTTTT.